The TCR beta chain under discussion was sequenced for a study of response to subunit inactivated influenza vaccine. The study, taken as a whole, reports: The authors proposed limited new T cell recruitment per seasonal influenza vaccination.

A few counts support this clonotype. Its antigen is unidentified. TCRdb reanalysed the RT-PCR reads using MiXCR and keeps one entry per CDR3 protein. The table includes approximately 570,000 distinct CDR3 sequences, less than 8% detected once. Trimming pared 1 base from V and 6 bases from J, leaving 13 bases between. The CDR3 has 15 residues. Here the sequenced sample was PBMCs from blood, taken roughly 24 months after vaccination. The receptor's source is a man aged 45 to 70 who received an inactivated influenza vaccine. The chain joins TRBV12-3 or TRBV12-4 to TRBJ1-5; D unclear. CDR3 in amino acids: CASSLDAAGGQPQHF. DNA of the CDR3: TGTGCCAGCAGTTTAGACGCGGCGGGCGGTCAGCCCCAGCATTTT.